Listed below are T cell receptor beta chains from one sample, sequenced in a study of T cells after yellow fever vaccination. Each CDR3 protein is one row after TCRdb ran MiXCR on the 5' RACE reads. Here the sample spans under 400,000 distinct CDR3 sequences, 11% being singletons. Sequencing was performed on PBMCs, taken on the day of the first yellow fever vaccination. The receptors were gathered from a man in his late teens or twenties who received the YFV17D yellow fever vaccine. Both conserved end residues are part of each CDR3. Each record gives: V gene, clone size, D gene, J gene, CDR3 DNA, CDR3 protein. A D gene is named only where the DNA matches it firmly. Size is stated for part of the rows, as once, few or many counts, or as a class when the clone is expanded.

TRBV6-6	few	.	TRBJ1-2	TGTGCCAGCAGTGTGGGGACAAGCTATGGCTACACCTTC	CASSVGTSYGYTF
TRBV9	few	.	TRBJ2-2	TGTGCCAGCAGCCCCCACCCCATAGGCCACACCGGGGAGCTGTTTTTT	CASSPHPIGHTGELFF
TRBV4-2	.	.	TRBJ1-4	TGTGCCAGCAGCCAAGATCCGGACTCCTATGAAAAACTGTTTTTT	CASSQDPDSYEKLFF
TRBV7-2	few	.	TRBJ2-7	TGTGCCAGCAGCTTAGCGCCGTCAGATCTACGCGAGCAGTACTTC	CASSLAPSDLREQYF
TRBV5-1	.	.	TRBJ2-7	TGCGCCAGCAGCTTGGATCTGGCCTACGAGCAGTACTTC	CASSLDLAYEQYF
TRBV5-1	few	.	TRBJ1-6	TGCGCCAGCAGCTTGGACCCGGGTCCGACATCACCCCTCCACTTT	CASSLDPGPTSPLHF
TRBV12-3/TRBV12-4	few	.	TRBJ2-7	TGTGCCAGCAAAATGGGACGGTTCTACGAGCAGTACTTC	CASKMGRFYEQYF
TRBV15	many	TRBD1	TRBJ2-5	TGTGCCACCACAACAGGGGGCGCAGGGACCCAGTACTTC	CATTTGGAGTQYF
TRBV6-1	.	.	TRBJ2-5	TGTGCCACCCACCCTTGGGGGTACCAAGAGACCCAGTACTTC	CATHPWGYQETQYF
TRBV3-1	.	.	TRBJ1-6	TGTGCCAGCAGCCAACGAGAAAATTCACCCCTCCACTTT	CASSQRENSPLHF
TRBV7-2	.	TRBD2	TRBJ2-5	TGTGCCAGCAGCTTAGCAATCGGGGGGGGCCAAGAGACCCAGTACTTC	CASSLAIGGGQETQYF
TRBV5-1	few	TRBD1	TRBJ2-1	TGCGCCAGCCAGCCCGGGACAGCTTACAATGAGCAGTTCTTC	CASQPGTAYNEQFF
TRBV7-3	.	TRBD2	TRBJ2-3	TGTGCCAGCAGCCGTGGAGCGGGGGAGGGTGAAAGTACGCAGTATTTT	CASSRGAGEGESTQYF
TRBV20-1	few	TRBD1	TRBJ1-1	TGCAGTGCTAGAGATCCTCGACAGGGCGGGTACACTGAAGCTTTCTTT	CSARDPRQGGYTEAFF
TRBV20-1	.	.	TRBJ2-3	TGCAGTGCCCCTAGCGCGCATGGATCAGATACGCAGTATTTT	CSAPSAHGSDTQYF
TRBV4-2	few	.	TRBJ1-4	TGTGCCAGCAGCCCACTAGGGAAACCAACTAATGAAAAACTGTTTTTT	CASSPLGKPTNEKLFF
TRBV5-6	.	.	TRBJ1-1	TGTGCCAGCAGCTTGGCGGGAGGTGGTGCTGAAGCTTTCTTT	CASSLAGGGAEAFF
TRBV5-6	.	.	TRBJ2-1	TGTGCCAGCAGCTTGGGGCGGGCCTACAATGAGCAGTTCTTC	CASSLGRAYNEQFF
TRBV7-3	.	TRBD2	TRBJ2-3	TGTGCCAGCAGCTTATATCTCCACACTACTGCGGGGGGGCGTACGCAGTATTTT	CASSLYLHTTAGGRTQYF
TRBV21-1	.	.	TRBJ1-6	TGTGCCGGCCCACCCCGTGACTCACCCCTCCACTTT	CAGPPRDSPLHF
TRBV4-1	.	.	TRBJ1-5	TGCGCCAGCAGCGAAGAATACAAGGGGCGCAATCAGCCCCAGCATTTT	CASSEEYKGRNQPQHF
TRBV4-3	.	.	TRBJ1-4	TGCGCCAGCAGCCGACTGGGTGCAACTAATGAAAAACTGTTATTT	CASSRLGATNEKLLF